Described below is a single TCR beta chain sequence and its context. The data stem from a study of patients and donors after allogeneic stem cell transplantation. The CDR3 runs to 14 residues. The V end lost 4 bases, the J end lost 6 bases, and 14 bases lay between the germline ends. CDR1 and CDR2 (germline): SGHRS, YFSETQ. A single record per CDR3 protein comes from TCRdb applying MiXCR to the RT-PCR reads. The sample contains about a million distinct CDR3 sequences, 18% of which appear only once. The origin of this receptor is a human donor who was either an allogeneic HSCT recipient or a stem cell or donor lymphocyte infusion donor (not recorded which). It is not recorded whose cells these are; they may come from a transplant donor. This chain links TRBV5-1 with TRBJ2-4, with D possibly matching TRBD1 (5 bases). The material sequenced was blood, either unsorted or a sorted T cell fraction (not recorded which). The CDR3 is CASSASGQGNIQYF. The DNA for the CDR3 is TGCGCCAGCAGCGCCTCCGGGCAGGGAAACATTCAGTACTTC.